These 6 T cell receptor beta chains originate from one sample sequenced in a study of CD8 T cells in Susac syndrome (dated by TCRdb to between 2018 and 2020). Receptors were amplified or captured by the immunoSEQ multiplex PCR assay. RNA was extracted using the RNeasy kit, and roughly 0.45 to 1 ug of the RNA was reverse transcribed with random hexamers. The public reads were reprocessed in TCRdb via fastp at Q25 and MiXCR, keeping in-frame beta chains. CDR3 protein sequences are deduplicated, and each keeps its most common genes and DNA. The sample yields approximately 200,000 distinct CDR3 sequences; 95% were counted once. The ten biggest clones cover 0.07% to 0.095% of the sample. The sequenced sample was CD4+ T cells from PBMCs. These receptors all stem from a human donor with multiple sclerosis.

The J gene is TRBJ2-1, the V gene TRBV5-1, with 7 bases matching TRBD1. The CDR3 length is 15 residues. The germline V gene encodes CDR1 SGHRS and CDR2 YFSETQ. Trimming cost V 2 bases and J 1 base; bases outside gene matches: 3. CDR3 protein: CASSFEGQSYNEQFF. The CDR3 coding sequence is TGCGCCAGCAGCTTCGAGGGACAGTCCTACAATGAGCAGTTCTTC.

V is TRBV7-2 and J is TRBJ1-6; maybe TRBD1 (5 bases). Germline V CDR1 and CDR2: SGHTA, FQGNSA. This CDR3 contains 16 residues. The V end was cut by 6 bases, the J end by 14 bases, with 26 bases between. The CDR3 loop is CASSPSRDWPRNALHF. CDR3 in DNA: TGTGCCAGCAGTCCATCCAGGGACTGGCCTAGAAACGCCCTCCACTTT. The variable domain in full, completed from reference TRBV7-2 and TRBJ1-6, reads GAGVSQSPSNKVTEKGKDVELRCDPISGHTALYWYRQSLGQGLEFLIYFQGNSAPDKSGLPSDRFSAERTGGSVSTLTIQRTQQEDSAVYLCASSPSRDWPRNALHFGNGTRLTVT.

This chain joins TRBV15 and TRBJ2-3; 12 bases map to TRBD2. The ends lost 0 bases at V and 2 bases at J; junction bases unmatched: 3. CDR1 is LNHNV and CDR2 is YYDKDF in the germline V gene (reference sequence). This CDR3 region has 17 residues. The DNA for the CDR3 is TGTGCCACCAGCAGAGATCGACTAGCGGGGGACACAGATACGCAGTATTTT. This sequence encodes CATSRDRLAGDTDTQYF.

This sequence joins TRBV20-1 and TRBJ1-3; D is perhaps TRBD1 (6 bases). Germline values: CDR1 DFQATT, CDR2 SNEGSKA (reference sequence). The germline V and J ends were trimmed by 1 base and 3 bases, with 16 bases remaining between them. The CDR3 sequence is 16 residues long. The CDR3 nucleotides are TGCAGTGCTAGAGCTACCGGGGGGCTGGATGGAAACACCATATATTTT. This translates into CSARATGGLDGNTIYF.

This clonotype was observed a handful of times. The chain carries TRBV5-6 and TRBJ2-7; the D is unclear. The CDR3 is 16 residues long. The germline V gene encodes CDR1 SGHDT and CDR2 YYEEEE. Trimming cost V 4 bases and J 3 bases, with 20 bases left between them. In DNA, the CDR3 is TGTGCCAGCAGCACCTCGACTGGCCGATTACTCTACGAGCAGTACTTC. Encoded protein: CASSTSTGRLLYEQYF.

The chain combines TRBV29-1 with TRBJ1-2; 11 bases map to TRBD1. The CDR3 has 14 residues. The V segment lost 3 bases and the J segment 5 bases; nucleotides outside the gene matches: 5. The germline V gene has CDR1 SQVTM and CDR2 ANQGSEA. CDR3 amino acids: CSVDTGTGGYGYTF. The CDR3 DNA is TGCAGCGTTGATACCGGGACAGGGGGATATGGCTACACCTTC.